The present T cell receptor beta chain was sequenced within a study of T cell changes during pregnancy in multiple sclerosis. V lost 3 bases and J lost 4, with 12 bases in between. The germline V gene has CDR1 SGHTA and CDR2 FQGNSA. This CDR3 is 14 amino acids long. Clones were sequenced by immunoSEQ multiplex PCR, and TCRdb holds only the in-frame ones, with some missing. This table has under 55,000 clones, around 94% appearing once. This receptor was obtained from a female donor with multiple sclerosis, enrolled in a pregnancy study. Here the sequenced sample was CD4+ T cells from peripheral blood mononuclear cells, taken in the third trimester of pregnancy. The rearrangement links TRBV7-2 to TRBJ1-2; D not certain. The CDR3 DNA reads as TGTGCCAGCAGCTTCGGTCAGGCAGCCTATGGCTACACCTTC. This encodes CASSFGQAAYGYTF.